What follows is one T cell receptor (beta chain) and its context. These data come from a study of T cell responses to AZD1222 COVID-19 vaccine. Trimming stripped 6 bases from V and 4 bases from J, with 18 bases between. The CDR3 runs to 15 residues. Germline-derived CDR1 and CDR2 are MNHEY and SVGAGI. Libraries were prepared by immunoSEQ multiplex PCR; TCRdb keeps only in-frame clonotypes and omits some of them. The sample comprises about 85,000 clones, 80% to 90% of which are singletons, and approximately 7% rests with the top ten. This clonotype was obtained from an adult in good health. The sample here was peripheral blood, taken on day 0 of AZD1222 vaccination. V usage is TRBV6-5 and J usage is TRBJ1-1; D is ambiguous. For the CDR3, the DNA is TGTGCCAGCAGCTCACTGCCCCTCGAGGTCACTGAAGCTTTCTTT. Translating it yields CASSSLPLEVTEAFF.